This entry concerns a single T cell receptor beta chain. The antigen remains unidentified. The sample belongs to a study of cytomegalovirus exposure and HLA in healthy donors. Study-level findings and limits: A list of 150 or so TCR beta chains associated with cytomegalovirus was given. The classifier reportedly diagnosed cytomegalovirus status with high specificity and sensitivity. In a later analysis, productive TCRs from donors in an Asian-associated ancestry cluster reportedly carried fewer N-insertions than the cohort mean. Within a later analysis, the majority of CMV-associated TCR beta chains appeared HLA-restricted.

PCR primers comprised 60 Vbeta and 13 Jbeta primers. Profiled with immunoSEQ multiplex PCR; TCRdb holds only in-frame clones, not every one. This sample's table reports over 120,000 clones. V lost 6 bases to trimming and J lost 0 bases; unmatched junction nucleotides: 7. This CDR3 is built from 15 residues. Looked up from germline, CDR1 is LNHDA and CDR2 is SQIVND (reference sequence). Sequenced material: PBMCs. The J gene is TRBJ2-7, the V gene TRBV19; 8 nucleotides align to TRBD1. This receptor was taken from a male donor in good health and CMV-seronegative. DNA for the CDR3: TGTGCCAGTAGACCACAGGGGGAGAGCTCCTACGAGCAGTACTTC. This encodes CASRPQGESSYEQYF.